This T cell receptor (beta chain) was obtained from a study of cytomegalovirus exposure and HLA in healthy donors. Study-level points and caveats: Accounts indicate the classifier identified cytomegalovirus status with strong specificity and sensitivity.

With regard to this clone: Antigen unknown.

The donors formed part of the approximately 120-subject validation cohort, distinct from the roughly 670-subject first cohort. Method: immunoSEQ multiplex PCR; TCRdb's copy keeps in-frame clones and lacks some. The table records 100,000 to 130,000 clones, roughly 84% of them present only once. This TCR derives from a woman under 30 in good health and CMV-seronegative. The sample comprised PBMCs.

Written as DNA, the CDR3 is TGTGCCAGCAGCCGCAGGGTATCCTCTGGAAACACCATATATTTT. This sequence encodes CASSRRVSSGNTIYF. This chain uses TRBV28 with TRBJ1-3; D might be TRBD1 (5 bases). This CDR3 contains 15 residues. V lost 6 bases and J 0 bases, leaving 12 bases between the germline ends. CDR1 and CDR2 (germline): MDHEN, SYDVKM.